The entry that follows covers one TCR beta chain sequence. This sample was taken from a study of blood T cell repertoires in COVID-19. Study in general: Researchers got acute and convalescent COVID-19 samples from the United States, Italy and Spain. Nucleic acid was either cDNA or gDNA, and it came from T cells, B-cell-depleted T cells, or PBMCs.

Here immunoSEQ multiplex PCR was the method, and the copy in TCRdb shows in-frame clones only, minus some. This table holds over 95,000 clones, over 70% found once. V lost 7 bases, J lost 6 bases, and 12 bases lay in between. Germline V gives CDR1 SNHLY, CDR2 FYNNEI. This CDR3 is built from 12 residues. The receptor comes from a man in his forties or fifties with acute or convalescent COVID-19. The genes are TRBV2 and TRBJ1-2; D is unresolved. The sequenced material came from peripheral blood. The CDR3 loop is CASTQWENGYTF. As DNA, the CDR3 is TGTGCCAGCACACAATGGGAGAATGGCTACACCTTC.